This TCR beta chain was sequenced for a study of blood T cell repertoires in COVID-19. In the study overall: COVID-19 samples collected from the United States, Italy and Spain covered acute and convalescent phases. The cDNA or gDNA used as material had been derived from T cells, B-cell-depleted T cells, or PBMCs.

CDR1 and CDR2 from the germline V gene are SGHRS and YFSETQ. There are 17 residues in the CDR3. V was clipped by 2 bases and J by 2 bases, with 16 bases between them. In the authors' methods: Estimation of nucleated cell counts was performed using reference gene primer amplification. The table came from immunoSEQ multiplex PCR; TCRdb's copy has only in-frame clones and leaves some out. The D gene and trimming were derived from the DNA, and the V and J assignments and clone size from that table. Here the sample spans around 140,000 clones, about 80% being singletons. Material: peripheral blood. The rearrangement links TRBV5-1 to TRBJ2-2; possibly TRBD1 for D (6 bases). The sequence came from a man between 65 and 80 years old who had recovered from COVID-19. The chain's CDR3 is CASSFGTGMVNTGELFF. CDR3 nucleotides: TGCGCCAGCAGCTTCGGCACAGGGATGGTCAACACCGGGGAGCTGTTTTTT.